This T cell receptor (beta chain) stems from a study of T-cell reconstitution after alpha-beta-depleted transplantation in children. This clonotype has only a few counts. This CDR3 has 16 residues. The germline V gene encodes CDR1 SGHRS and CDR2 YFSETQ. Unmatched junction bases numbered 8, after V lost 0 bases and J lost 6 bases. Unique molecular identifiers were used in preparing the TCRbeta library. MiXCR, applied by TCRdb to the PCR reads, yields one record per CDR3 protein. The table includes fewer than 400,000 distinct CDR3 sequences, just over 20% detected once. The sequencing here drew on PBMCs from the stem cell graft donor, taken from the stem cell graft. The receptor was isolated from a human donor who donated a stem cell graft to a child with acute myeloid leukemia. The rearrangement joins TRBV5-1 to TRBJ1-5, with TRBD1 matching 8 bases. This chain's CDR3 is CASSLVPDRGGQPQHF. Written as DNA, the CDR3 is TGCGCCAGCAGCTTGGTCCCAGACAGGGGAGGTCAGCCCCAGCATTTT.